The clone carrying this T cell receptor beta chain occurred once. Antigen unknown. The PCR had 60 Vbeta and 13 Jbeta primers. TCRdb's copy holds only in-frame clones and misses some; the assay was immunoSEQ multiplex PCR. The repertoire includes some 170,000 clones, around 80% of them detected once, and more than 1.3% sits in the top ten. This specimen comes from a study of cytomegalovirus exposure and HLA in healthy donors. Regarding the study as a whole: In a later analysis, common viral pathogens appeared linked to several of the most significant clusters. Researchers counted around 180 TCR beta chains as cytomegalovirus-associated.

Germline V CDR1 and CDR2: ENHRY, SYGVKD. V was pared by 8 bases and J by 3 bases, with 18 bases of the junction left unmatched. There are 18 residues in the CDR3. The gene calls are TRBV10-3 and TRBJ2-1; 8 nucleotides line up with TRBD2. This clonotype was sampled from a girl between 10 and 17 years old in good health and CMV-seropositive. Sequencing input: PBMCs. The CDR3 DNA follows: TGTGCCATCGGGAGCTTTCTGGGAGCGGGGGTCCGCTACAATGAGCAGTTCTTC. Translation gives CAIGSFLGAGVRYNEQFF.